This T cell receptor (beta chain) was profiled in a study of OX40 agonist ivuxolimab in advanced cancers. Study-level information: Every patient in dose escalation had hepatocellular carcinoma, melanoma, renal cell or head and neck cancer. Points from the study as a whole: Low clonal expansion, among the lowest seen, marked partial responders at 0.1-3.0 mg/kg.

CDR1 and CDR2 from the germline V gene are MNHEY and SVGAGI. The V and J ends lost 6 bases and 2 bases respectively, with 15 bases between them. The CDR3 has 15 residues. Some clones are missing from TCRdb's copy, which holds only in-frame ones; the method was immunoSEQ multiplex PCR. This sample has 95,000 to 150,000 clones; 80% to 95% occur once, and the top ten carry approximately 0.15%. Points on this clone: Its cognate antigen is unknown.

The starting material was CD4+ or CD8+ T cells sorted from blood, obtained in a trial of the OX40 agonist ivuxolimab. This clonotype was sampled from an adult with an advanced solid tumor such as melanoma, head and neck, liver or kidney cancer. V gene TRBV6-5 combines with J gene TRBJ2-3, with D possibly TRBD1 on 5 matching bases. Here the CDR3 DNA reads TGTGCCAGCAGCCGCCCCCAGGGAAACACAGATACGCAGTATTTT. Translation: CASSRPQGNTDTQYF.